The T cell receptor beta chain under discussion was sequenced for a study of technical replicates of blood from several donors. This clone appeared once. There are 14 residues in the CDR3. V lost 1 base to trimming and J lost 0 bases, with 4 bases between them. Germline CDR1 reads SGHAT; CDR2 reads FQNNGV. Clones were sequenced by immunoSEQ multiplex PCR, and TCRdb holds only the in-frame ones, with some missing. The table shows tens of thousands of clones, with around 90% occurring only once. The chain joins TRBV11-2 to TRBJ1-5; D ambiguous. What was sequenced was T cells isolated from PBMCs. The receptor was isolated from a human donor in good health. CDR3 DNA sequence: TGTGCCAGCAGCTTAGTGAGTAGCAATCAGCCCCAGCATTTT. This gives the protein CASSLVSSNQPQHF.